The subject of this entry is one TCR beta chain. The antigen is undetermined. This entry is derived from a study of early T cells in non-severe SARS-CoV-2 infection. TCRdb ran MiXCR on the 5' RACE reads and lists one entry per CDR3 protein. The table shows 15,000 to 20,000 distinct CDR3 sequences, with roughly 5.1% occurring only once. General study findings and limits: Matches to VDJdb favored anti-spike CD8 responses and missed private and CD4 specificities.

V was pared by 8 bases and J by 4 bases, with 2 bases of the junction left unmatched. The CDR3 covers 13 residues. The germline gives CDR1 WSHSY, CDR2 SAAADI. Material: whole blood. V gene TRBV10-2 combines with J gene TRBJ1-6; 7 nucleotides line up with TRBD1. The receptor was isolated from an adult who was a healthcare worker with PCR-confirmed SARS-CoV-2 infection or an uninfected control (not recorded which). CDR3 DNA sequence: TGCGCCAGCCAGGGACAGTATAATTCACCCCTCCACTTT. Amino acids: CASQGQYNSPLHF.